This T cell receptor beta chain was sequenced during a study of blood T cell repertoires in COVID-19. Across the study: PBMCs, B-cell-depleted T cells, or T cells were the source of the cDNA or gDNA that made up the material.

Authors' analysis steps: Reference gene primers were amplified, and this amplification served to estimate nucleated cell counts. Data came from immunoSEQ multiplex PCR; TCRdb stores just in-frame clones and leaves some out. The V and J calls and the clone size are those of that table, but D and trimming were determined from the DNA. The sample holds about 670,000 clones, approximately 90% seen once. Germline-derived CDR1 and CDR2 are MDHEN and SYDVKM. The V end lost 5 bases, the J end lost 3 bases, and 13 bases lay between the germline ends. This CDR3 comprises 14 residues. V is TRBV28 and J is TRBJ1-1, with D possibly matching TRBD1 (5 bases). Sequenced: peripheral blood. The receptor was derived from a woman younger than 30 with acute or convalescent COVID-19. The CDR3 sequence: CASSKGEGDTEAFF. In nucleotides, the CDR3 is TGTGCCAGCAGTAAAGGGGAGGGAGACACTGAAGCTTTCTTT.